This T cell receptor beta chain comes out of a study of T cell responses to AZD1222 COVID-19 vaccine. Libraries were prepared by immunoSEQ multiplex PCR; TCRdb keeps only in-frame clonotypes and omits some of them. Of more than 95,000 clones detected, about 90% appear once; the ten largest clones hold about 1.1%. The V gene lost 0 bases and the J gene lost 4 bases, with 16 bases spanning the gap. This CDR3 region has 17 residues. Looked up from germline, CDR1 is KGHSH and CDR2 is LQKENI. The sequence was collected from an adult in good health. The sample here was peripheral blood, taken on day 0 of AZD1222 vaccination. This sequence joins TRBV18 and TRBJ2-1; D is possibly TRBD1 (6 bases). This CDR3 is CASSPPIVGQNYNEQFF. CDR3 DNA: TGTGCCAGCTCACCACCGATAGTAGGACAGAATTACAATGAGCAGTTCTTC.